This T cell receptor beta chain was found in a study of tumor-infiltrating lymphocytes in primary liver carcinoma. Study context: Enrolled patients were male and female, aged 30 to 69 years.

In the case of this clonotype: One junction end disagrees with the germline gene, perhaps due to a read error.

The study co-extracted DNA and RNA from 20-30 mg of unsorted bulk tissue. Total RNA amounting to approximately 460 ng was the source from which TCR beta cDNA was made with a constant-region primer. Generation of the TCR beta libraries relied on three nested multiplex PCR rounds using slightly modified ARM-PCR. Primers for the first two PCR rounds were TRBV1-TRBV30 forward primers and a C-beta reverse primer (approximately 9 cycles per round). TCRdb re-derived calls from the multiplex PCR reads in MiXCR, one entry per CDR3 protein. The table has fewer than 75,000 distinct CDR3 sequences, about 71% seen once. CDR1 is LGHNA and CDR2 is YNFKEQ in the germline V gene. The CDR3 consists of 12 residues.

Sample: liver tumor tissue from sampling region 4. Sample subset: tumor region T4, right-lateral pole. This rearrangement joins TRBV4-2 to TRBJ2-7, with D hard to call. This sequence was found in a man aged 40-49 years with primary liver carcinoma and hepatitis B virus infection. CDR3 DNA sequence: TGTGCCAACAGCCAAGGTGTGAACGAGAAGTACTTC. Protein product: CANSQGVNEKYF.